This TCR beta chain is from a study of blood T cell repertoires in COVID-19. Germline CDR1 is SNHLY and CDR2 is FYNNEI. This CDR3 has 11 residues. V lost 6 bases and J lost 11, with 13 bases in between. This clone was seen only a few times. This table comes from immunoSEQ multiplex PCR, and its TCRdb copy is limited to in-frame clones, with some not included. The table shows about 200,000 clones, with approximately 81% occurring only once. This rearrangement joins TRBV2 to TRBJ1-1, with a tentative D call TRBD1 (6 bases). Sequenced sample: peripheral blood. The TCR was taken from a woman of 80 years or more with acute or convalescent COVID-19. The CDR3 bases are TGTGCCAGCAGCCCACAGGGATCGGCTTTCTTT. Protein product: CASSPQGSAFF.